These 5 T cell receptor beta chains came from one sample sequenced in a study of cytomegalovirus exposure and HLA in healthy donors. PCR used 60 Vbeta primers and 13 Jbeta primers. Sequenced by immunoSEQ multiplex PCR; TCRdb stores in-frame clones only, minus some. The sample holds 120,000 or so clones, roughly 69% seen once. Material for sequencing was PBMCs. The source of these receptors is a middle-aged woman in good health and CMV-seropositive.

The chain carries TRBV7-8 and TRBJ1-5, with D perhaps matching TRBD1 (6 bases). Trimming cost V 5 bases and J 7 bases, with 12 bases left between them. Looked up from germline, CDR1 is SGHVS and CDR2 is FQNEAQ. This CDR3 contains 13 residues. This CDR3 reads CASSGTGNQPQHF. CDR3 sequence (DNA): TGTGCCAGCAGCGGTACAGGGAACCAGCCCCAGCATTTT.

The chain employs TRBV7-2 and TRBJ1-5, with D unclear. Germline CDR1 reads SGHTA; CDR2 reads FQGNSA. V was pared by 8 bases and J by 2 bases, with 10 bases between. The CDR3 extends over 13 amino acids. CDR3 sequence: CASSREGNQPQHF. Written as DNA, the CDR3 is TGTGCCAGCTCTCGGGAAGGCAATCAGCCCCAGCATTTT.

This clone occurred a few times. This CDR3 is also generated by other DNA sequences in the sample. This sequence joins TRBV12-5 and TRBJ1-6, with D perhaps TRBD1 (6 bases). The germline gives CDR1 LGHNT, CDR2 FRNRAP. V gave up 4 bases and J gave up 0 bases, with 10 bases separating them. The CDR3 covers 16 residues. This CDR3 reads CASGSTGSSYNSPLHF. Written as DNA, the CDR3 is TGTGCTAGTGGTTCGACAGGCAGCTCCTATAATTCACCCCTCCACTTT.

V usage is TRBV5-6 and J usage is TRBJ1-1, with 8 bases that match TRBD1. Losses at the gene ends were 2 bases for V and 1 base for J; bases not matched to a gene: 1. The CDR3 runs to 14 residues. Per germline, CDR1 SGHDT and CDR2 YYEEEE. In DNA form, the CDR3 reads TGTGCCAGCAGCTTCGGGACAGGGAACACTGAAGCTTTCTTT. It translates to CASSFGTGNTEAFF.

This clone was found a few times. This rearrangement joins TRBV2 to TRBJ1-1; 7 bases match TRBD1. This CDR3 spans 13 amino acids. Germline V gives CDR1 SNHLY, CDR2 FYNNEI. V lost 5 bases and J lost 4; bases outside the gene matches: 4. The CDR3 nucleotides are TGTGCCAGCAGTCCTCAGGGGGTCACTGAAGCTTTCTTT. This encodes CASSPQGVTEAFF.